Sequencing of this T cell receptor beta chain was carried out in a study of cytomegalovirus exposure and HLA in healthy donors. Whole-study findings and limits: Being productive about 87% or about 30% of the time was typical of most TCR beta V segments in an earlier analysis. Later on, an analysis showed TCR association rates differing by HLA locus, with DRB1 the most and HLA-C the fewest.

Per germline, CDR1 MNHEY and CDR2 SMNVEV (reference sequence). Trimming cost V 6 bases and J 1 base, with 10 bases left between them. The CDR3 length is 13 residues. The PCR contained 60 Vbeta and 13 Jbeta primers. Sequencing was performed with immunoSEQ multiplex PCR; in TCRdb, only in-frame clones are kept and a portion is missing. The sample yields about 140,000 clones, 75% to 85% seen once. In the case of this clone: The antigen is undetermined.

The genes are TRBV27 and TRBJ2-7; D not resolved. The sequenced sample consisted of PBMCs. The TCR was taken from a male donor in good health and CMV-seronegative. CDR3 sequence reads: CASSFSSSYEQYF. For the CDR3, the DNA is TGTGCCAGCAGCTTCTCGTCTTCCTACGAGCAGTACTTC.